This T cell receptor (beta chain) comes out of a study of naive and memory T cell subsets. The CDR3 is made up of 17 amino acids. The germline V gene encodes CDR1 MDHEN and CDR2 SYDVKM. V shed 6 bases and J 3 bases; nucleotides not matched to a gene: 15. Described treatment: skin biopsy from PPD injection site in Mantoux-positive individual. A UMI-containing oligonucleotide was joined by 3' ligation to the TCR cDNA template. Four PCR rounds used nested alpha and beta constant region primers plus the SP2 primer. TCRdb re-called the UMI-ligation and nested PCR reads with MiXCR, one entry per CDR3 protein. Seen here are around 37,000 distinct CDR3 sequences, 8% to 13% observed once, and the top ten hold about 4%.

The sequencing here drew on skin, taken from a tuberculin skin test site. This sequence was found in an adult in good health. The chain employs TRBV28 and TRBJ2-5; 8 nucleotides line up with TRBD1. The CDR3 protein is CASRVPGGSSGEETQYF. Here the CDR3 DNA reads TGTGCCAGCAGGGTGCCAGGGGGCAGTTCTGGGGAAGAGACCCAGTACTTC.